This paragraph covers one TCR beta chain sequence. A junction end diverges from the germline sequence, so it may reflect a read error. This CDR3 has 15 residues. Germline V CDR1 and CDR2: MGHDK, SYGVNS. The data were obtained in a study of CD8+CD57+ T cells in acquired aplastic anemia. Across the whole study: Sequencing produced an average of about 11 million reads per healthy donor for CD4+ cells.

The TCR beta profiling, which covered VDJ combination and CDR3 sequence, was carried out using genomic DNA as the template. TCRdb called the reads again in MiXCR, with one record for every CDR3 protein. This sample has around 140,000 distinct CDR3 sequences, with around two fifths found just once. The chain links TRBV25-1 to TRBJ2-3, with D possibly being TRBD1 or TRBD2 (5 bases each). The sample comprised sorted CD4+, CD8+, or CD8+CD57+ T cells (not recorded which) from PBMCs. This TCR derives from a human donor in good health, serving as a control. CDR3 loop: CASSPGADWADTQYF. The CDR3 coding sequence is TGCGCCAGCAGCCCCGGGGCAGATTGGGCAGATACGCAGTATTTT.